This TCR beta chain was sequenced in a study of blood T cells in healthy people across ages. The V and J ends lost 4 bases and 7 bases respectively, with 20 bases between them. In germline, CDR1 is SEHNR, CDR2 FQNEAQ (reference sequence). CDR3 length: 16 residues. This clonotype is a singleton in its sample. Through a sample-barcoded 5' primer and a J-beta primer mix, a second PCR was run for roughly 6 to 11 cycles. TCRdb itself ran the 5' RACE reads through MiXCR, one entry per CDR3 protein. Of about 1.6 million distinct CDR3 sequences in the sample, roughly 30% are singletons; the top ten hold 11%. The source material was blood. The rearrangement links TRBV7-9 to TRBJ2-1, with D maybe TRBD2 (5 bases). This clonotype was obtained from a woman aged 25 to 39 in good health. CDR3 DNA sequence: TGTGCCAGCAGCTCTATACTAGACTCACGAACAAATGAGCAGTTCTTC. The encoded protein is CASSSILDSRTNEQFF.